This TCR beta chain stems from a study of T cell responses to AZD1222 COVID-19 vaccine. Study-wide context: Second-dose intervals of approximately 4 or approximately 12 weeks were pooled.

Study-wide findings and caveats: Compared with day 0, the breadth and depth of the Spike-specific TCR repertoire rose significantly after two doses of AZD1222. Only a handful of AZD1222 recipients were seropositive at baseline. Mostly white British, mostly female donors; authors suggested clonal diversity may be underestimated.

Profiling relied on immunoSEQ multiplex PCR, and the TCRdb table lists in-frame clones only, not all of them. This table holds around 120,000 clones, 90% to 95% found once. Germline CDR1 and CDR2: LNHNV and YYDKDF (reference sequence). This CDR3 region has 15 residues. Between the trimmed V and J ends, which lost 0 bases and 4 bases, there was a span of 9 bases. To note about this clone: Its matching antigen is unknown.

The material sequenced was peripheral blood, taken on day 0 of AZD1222 vaccination. The TCR originated in an adult in good health. This chain connects TRBV15 to TRBJ2-2, with D unclear. The CDR3 here is CATSREGPGTGELFF. The CDR3 DNA is TGTGCCACCAGCAGAGAGGGCCCGGGCACCGGGGAGCTGTTTTTT.